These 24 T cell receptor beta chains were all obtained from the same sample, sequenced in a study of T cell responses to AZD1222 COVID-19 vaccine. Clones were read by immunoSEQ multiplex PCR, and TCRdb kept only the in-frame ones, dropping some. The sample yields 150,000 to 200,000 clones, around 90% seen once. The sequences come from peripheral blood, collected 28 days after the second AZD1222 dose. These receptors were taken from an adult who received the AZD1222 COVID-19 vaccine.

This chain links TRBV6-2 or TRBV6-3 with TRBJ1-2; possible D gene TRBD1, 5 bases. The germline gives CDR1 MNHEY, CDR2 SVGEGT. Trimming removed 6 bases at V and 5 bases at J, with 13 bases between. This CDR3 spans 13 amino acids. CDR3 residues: CASSRSQGYGYTF. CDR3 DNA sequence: TGTGCCAGCAGCCGCTCTCAGGGATATGGCTACACCTTC.

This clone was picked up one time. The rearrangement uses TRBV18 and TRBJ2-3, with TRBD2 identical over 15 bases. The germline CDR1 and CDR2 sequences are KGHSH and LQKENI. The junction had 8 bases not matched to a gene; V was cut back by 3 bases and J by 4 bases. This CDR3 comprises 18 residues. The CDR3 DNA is TGTGCCAGCTCACCCCCGGGACTAGCGGGGGGCTCTGCAGATACGCAGTATTTT. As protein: CASSPPGLAGGSADTQYF.

CDR3 nucleotide sequence: TGCAGTGCTAGTAGGACAGCTGGGACTTCACCCCTCCACTTT. This encodes CSASRTAGTSPLHF. This sequence joins TRBV20-1 and TRBJ1-6; TRBD1 might be the D (6 bases). The CDR3 runs 14 residues. The ends were cut back, 3 bases at V and 9 bases at J, with 15 bases in the middle. The germline V gene has CDR1 DFQATT and CDR2 SNEGSKA (reference sequence).

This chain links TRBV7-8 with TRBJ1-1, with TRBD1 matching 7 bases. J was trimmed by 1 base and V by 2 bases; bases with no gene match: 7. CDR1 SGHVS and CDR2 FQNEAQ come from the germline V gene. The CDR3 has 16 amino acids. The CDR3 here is CASSLLTGQRNTEAFF. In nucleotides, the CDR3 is TGTGCCAGCAGCTTACTAACGGGACAGAGGAACACTGAAGCTTTCTTT.

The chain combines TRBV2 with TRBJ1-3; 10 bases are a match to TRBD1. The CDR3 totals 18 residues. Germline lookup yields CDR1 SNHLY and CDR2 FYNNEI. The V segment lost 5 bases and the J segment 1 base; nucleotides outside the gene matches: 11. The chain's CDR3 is CASSKVEGTGASGNTIYF. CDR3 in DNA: TGTGCCAGCAGTAAAGTGGAAGGGACAGGGGCATCTGGAAACACCATATATTTT.

The CDR3 bases are TGTGCCAGCAGCCAAGAGCCAGCGGGGGGGCCGGGCAAAAACATTCAGTACTTC. This encodes CASSQEPAGGPGKNIQYF. The chain uses TRBV3-1 (or the pseudogene TRBV3-2) and TRBJ2-4, with 10 positions matching TRBD2. Trimming cost V 0 bases and J 3 bases; bases outside gene matches: 8. The V gene's germline CDR1 is LGHDT and CDR2 YNNKEL (reference sequence). CDR3 length: 18 amino acids.

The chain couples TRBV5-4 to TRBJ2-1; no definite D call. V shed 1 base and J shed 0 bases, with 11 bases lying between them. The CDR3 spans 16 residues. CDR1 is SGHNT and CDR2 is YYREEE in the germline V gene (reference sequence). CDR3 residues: CASSLRLRSSYNEQFF. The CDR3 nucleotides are TGTGCCAGCAGCTTGAGACTGCGAAGCTCCTACAATGAGCAGTTCTTC.

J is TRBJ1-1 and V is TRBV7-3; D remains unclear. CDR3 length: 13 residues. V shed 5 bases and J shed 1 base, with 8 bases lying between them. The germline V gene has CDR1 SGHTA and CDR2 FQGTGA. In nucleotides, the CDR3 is TGTGCCAGCAGCCATGTGGGGAACACTGAAGCTTTCTTT. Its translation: CASSHVGNTEAFF. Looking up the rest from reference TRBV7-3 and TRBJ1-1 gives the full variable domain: GAGVSQTPSNKVTEKGKYVELRCDPISGHTALYWYRQSLGQGPEFLIYFQGTGAADDSGLPNDRFFAVRPEGSVSTLKIQRTERGDSAVYLCASSHVGNTEAFFGQGTRLTVV.

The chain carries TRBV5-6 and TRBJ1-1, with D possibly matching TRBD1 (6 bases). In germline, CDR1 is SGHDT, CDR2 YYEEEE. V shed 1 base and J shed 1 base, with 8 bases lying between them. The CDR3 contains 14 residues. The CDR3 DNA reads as TGTGCCAGCAGCTTGTGGGGGCGGAACACTGAAGCTTTCTTT. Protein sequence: CASSLWGRNTEAFF.

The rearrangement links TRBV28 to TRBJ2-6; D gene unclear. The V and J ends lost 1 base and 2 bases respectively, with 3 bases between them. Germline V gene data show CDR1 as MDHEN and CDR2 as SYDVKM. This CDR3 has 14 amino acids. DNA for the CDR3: TGTGCCAGCAGTTTATTGGCTGGGGCCAACGTCCTGACTTTC. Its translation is CASSLLAGANVLTF. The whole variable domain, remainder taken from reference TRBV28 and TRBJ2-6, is DVKVTQSSRYLVKRTGEKVFLECVQDMDHENMFWYRQDPGLGLRLIYFSYDVKMKEKGDIPEGYSVSREKKERFSLILESASTNQTSMYLCASSLLAGANVLTFGAGSRLTVL.

The CDR3 here is CASSFVGTGRFYGYTF. Here the CDR3 DNA reads TGTGCCAGCAGTTTTGTGGGGACAGGTCGGTTCTATGGCTACACCTTC. The chain is built from TRBV28 and TRBJ1-2, with 8 bases aligning to TRBD1. The junction had 10 bases not matched to a gene; V was cut back by 3 bases and J by 4 bases. Per germline, CDR1 MDHEN and CDR2 SYDVKM. The CDR3 has 16 amino acids.

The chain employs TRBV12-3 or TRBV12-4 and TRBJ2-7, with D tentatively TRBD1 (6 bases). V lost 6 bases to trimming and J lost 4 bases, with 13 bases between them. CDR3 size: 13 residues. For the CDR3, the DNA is TGTGCCAGCAGCAACAGGGTAAGGTACGAGCAGTACTTC. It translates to CASSNRVRYEQYF.

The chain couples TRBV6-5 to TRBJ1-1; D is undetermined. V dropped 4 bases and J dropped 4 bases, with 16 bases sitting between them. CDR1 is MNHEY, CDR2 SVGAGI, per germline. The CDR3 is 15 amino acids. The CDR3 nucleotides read TGTGCCAGCAGTTCTGAGGGAGGGATGAGCACTGAAGCTTTCTTT. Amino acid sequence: CASSSEGGMSTEAFF.

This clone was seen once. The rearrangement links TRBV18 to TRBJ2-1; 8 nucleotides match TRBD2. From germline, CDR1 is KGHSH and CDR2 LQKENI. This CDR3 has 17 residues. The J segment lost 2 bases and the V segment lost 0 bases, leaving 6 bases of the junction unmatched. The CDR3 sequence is CASSPPFGGGTYNEQFF. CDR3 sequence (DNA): TGTGCCAGCTCACCACCGTTCGGCGGGGGGACCTACAATGAGCAGTTCTTC. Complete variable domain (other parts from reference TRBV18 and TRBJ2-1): NAGVMQNPRHLVRRRGQEARLRCSPMKGHSHVYWYRQLPEEGLKFMVYLQKENIIDESGMPKERFSAEFPKEGPSILRIQQVVRGDSAAYFCASSPPFGGGTYNEQFFGPGTRLTVL.

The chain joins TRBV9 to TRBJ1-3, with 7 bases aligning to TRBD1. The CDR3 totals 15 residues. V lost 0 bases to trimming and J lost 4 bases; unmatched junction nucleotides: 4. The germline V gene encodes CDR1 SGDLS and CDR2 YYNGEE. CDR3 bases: TGTGCCAGCAGCGTAGAGCAGGGGGTCGGAAACACCATATATTTT. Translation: CASSVEQGVGNTIYF.

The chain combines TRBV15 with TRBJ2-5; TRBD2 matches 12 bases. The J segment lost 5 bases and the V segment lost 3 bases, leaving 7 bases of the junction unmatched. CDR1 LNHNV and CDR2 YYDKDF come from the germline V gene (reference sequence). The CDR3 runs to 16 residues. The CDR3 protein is CATSSRTSGARETQYF. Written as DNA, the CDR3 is TGTGCCACCAGCAGCAGGACTAGCGGGGCTCGGGAGACCCAGTACTTC. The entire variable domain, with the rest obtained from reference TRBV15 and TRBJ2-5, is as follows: DAMVIQNPRYQVTQFGKPVTLSCSQTLNHNVMYWYQQKSSQAPKLLFHYYDKDFNNEADTPDNFQSRRPNTSFCFLDIRSPGLGDTAMYLCATSSRTSGARETQYFGPGTRLLVL.

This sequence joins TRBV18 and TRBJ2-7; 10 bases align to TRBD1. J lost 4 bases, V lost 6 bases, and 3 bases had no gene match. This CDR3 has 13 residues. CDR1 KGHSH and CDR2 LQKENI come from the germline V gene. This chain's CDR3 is CASSRDRGYEQYF. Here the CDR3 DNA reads TGTGCCAGCTCTCGGGACAGGGGTTACGAGCAGTACTTC. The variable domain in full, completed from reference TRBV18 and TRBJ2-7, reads NAGVMQNPRHLVRRRGQEARLRCSPMKGHSHVYWYRQLPEEGLKFMVYLQKENIIDESGMPKERFSAEFPKEGPSILRIQQVVRGDSAAYFCASSRDRGYEQYFGPGTRLTVT.

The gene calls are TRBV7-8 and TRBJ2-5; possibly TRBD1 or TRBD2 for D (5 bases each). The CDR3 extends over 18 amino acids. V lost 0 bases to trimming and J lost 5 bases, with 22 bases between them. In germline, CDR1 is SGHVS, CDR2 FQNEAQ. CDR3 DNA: TGTGCCAGCAGCTTAGCGTTCCCAGGGACGCCCTTGGGGGAGACCCAGTACTTC. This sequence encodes CASSLAFPGTPLGETQYF.

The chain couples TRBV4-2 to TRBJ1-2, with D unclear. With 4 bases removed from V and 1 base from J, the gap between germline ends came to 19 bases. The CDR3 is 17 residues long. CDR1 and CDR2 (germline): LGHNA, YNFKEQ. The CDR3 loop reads CASSPLWRRTLNYGYTF. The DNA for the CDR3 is TGTGCCAGCAGCCCCTTATGGAGGCGCACTCTTAACTATGGCTACACCTTC.

The CDR3 loop reads CASSYGAGGPYGYTF. The CDR3 DNA reads as TGTGCCAGCAGTTACGGGGCAGGGGGCCCCTATGGCTACACCTTC. The chain uses TRBV6-5 and TRBJ1-2; 8 bases match TRBD1. This CDR3 has 15 residues. V gave up 2 bases and J gave up 4 bases; unmatched junction bases: 6. Germline V gene data show CDR1 as MNHEY and CDR2 as SVGAGI.

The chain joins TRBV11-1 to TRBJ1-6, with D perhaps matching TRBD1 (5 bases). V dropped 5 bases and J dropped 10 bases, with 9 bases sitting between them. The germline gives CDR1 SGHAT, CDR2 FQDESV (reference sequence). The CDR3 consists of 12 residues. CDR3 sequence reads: CASSPGQSPLHF. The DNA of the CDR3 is TGTGCCAGCAGCCCAGGGCAGTCACCCCTCCACTTT.

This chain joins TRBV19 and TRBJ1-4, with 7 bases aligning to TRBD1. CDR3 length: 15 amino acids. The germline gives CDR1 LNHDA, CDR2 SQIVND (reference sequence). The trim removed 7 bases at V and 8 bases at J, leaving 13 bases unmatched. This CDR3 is CASTTRGGAGEKLFF. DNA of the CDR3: TGTGCCAGTACGACACGAGGGGGCGCTGGAGAAAAACTGTTTTTT. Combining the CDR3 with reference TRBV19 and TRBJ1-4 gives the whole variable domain DGGITQSPKYLFRKEGQNVTLSCEQNLNHDAMYWYRQDPGQGLRLIYYSQIVNDFQKGDIAEGYSVSREKKESFPLTVTSAQKNPTAFYLCASTTRGGAGEKLFFGSGTQLSVL.

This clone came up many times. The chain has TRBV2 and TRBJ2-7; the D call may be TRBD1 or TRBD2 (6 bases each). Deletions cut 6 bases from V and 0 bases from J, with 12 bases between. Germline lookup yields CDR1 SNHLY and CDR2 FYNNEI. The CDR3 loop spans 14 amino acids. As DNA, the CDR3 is TGTGCCAGCAGGCGGGACAAAAGCTCCTACGAGCAGTACTTC. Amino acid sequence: CASRRDKSSYEQYF. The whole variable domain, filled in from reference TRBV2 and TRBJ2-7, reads EPEVTQTPSHQVTQMGQEVILRCVPISNHLYFYWYRQILGQKVEFLVSFYNNEISEKSEIFDDQFSVERPDGSNFTLKIRSTKLEDSAMYFCASRRDKSSYEQYFGPGTRLTVT.

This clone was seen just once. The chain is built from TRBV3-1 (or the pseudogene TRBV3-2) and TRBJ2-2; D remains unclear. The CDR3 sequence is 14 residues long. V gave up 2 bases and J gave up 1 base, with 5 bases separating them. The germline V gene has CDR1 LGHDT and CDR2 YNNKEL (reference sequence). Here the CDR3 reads CASSQFGNTGELFF. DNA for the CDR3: TGTGCCAGCAGCCAATTTGGGAACACCGGGGAGCTGTTTTTT.